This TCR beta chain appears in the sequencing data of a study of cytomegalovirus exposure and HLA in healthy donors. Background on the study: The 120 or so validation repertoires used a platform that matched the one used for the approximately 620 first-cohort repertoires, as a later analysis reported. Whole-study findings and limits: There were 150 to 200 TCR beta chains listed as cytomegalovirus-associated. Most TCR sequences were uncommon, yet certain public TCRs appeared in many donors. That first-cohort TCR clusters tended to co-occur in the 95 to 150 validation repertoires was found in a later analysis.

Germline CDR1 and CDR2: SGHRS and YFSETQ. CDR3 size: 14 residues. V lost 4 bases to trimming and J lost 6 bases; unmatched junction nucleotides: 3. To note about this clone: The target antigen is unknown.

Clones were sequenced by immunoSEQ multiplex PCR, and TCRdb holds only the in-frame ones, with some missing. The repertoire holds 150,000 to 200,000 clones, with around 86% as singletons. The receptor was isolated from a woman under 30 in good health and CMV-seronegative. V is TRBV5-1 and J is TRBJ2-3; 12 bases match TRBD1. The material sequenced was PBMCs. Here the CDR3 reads CASSPGQGADTQYF. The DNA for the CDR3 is TGCGCCAGCAGCCCGGGACAGGGGGCCGATACGCAGTATTTT.